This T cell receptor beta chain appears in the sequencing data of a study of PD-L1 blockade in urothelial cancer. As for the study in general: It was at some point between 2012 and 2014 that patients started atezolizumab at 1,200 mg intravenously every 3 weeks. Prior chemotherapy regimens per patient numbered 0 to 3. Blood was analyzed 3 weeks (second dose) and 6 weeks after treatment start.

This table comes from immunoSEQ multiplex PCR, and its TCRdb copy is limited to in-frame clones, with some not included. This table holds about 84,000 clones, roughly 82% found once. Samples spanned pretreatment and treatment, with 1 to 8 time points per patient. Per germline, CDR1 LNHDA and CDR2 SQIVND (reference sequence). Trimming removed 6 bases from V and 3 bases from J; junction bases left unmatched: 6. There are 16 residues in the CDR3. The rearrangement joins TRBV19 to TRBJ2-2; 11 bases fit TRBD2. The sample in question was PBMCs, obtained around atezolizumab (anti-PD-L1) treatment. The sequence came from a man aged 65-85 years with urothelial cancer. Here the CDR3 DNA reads TGTGCCAGTAGGATACTAGCGGGAGATGACACCGGGGAGCTGTTTTTT. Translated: CASRILAGDDTGELFF.